The 14 T cell receptor beta chains below come from one sample, sequenced in a study of blood T cell repertoires in COVID-19. Clones were sequenced by immunoSEQ multiplex PCR, and TCRdb holds only the in-frame ones, with some missing. Of about 280,000 clones listed, approximately 86% are singletons. Sequencing input: peripheral blood. These receptors came from a man aged 18 to 30 with active or convalescent COVID-19.

The chain is built from TRBV6-5 and TRBJ1-3, with TRBD1 matching over 7 bases. The V gene end was trimmed by 8 bases and the J gene end by 4 bases; junction bases not matched to a gene: 11. CDR1 MNHEY and CDR2 SVGAGI come from the germline V gene. The CDR3 loop spans 15 amino acids. The CDR3 DNA reads as TGTGCCAGCTACGGGCAGGGGGTAATGGGAAACACCATATATTTT. Translation gives CASYGQGVMGNTIYF.

This chain links TRBV20-1 with TRBJ2-7; weak D call: TRBD2 (6 bases). Germline CDR1 reads DFQATT; CDR2 reads SNEGSKA (reference sequence). V lost 6 bases, J lost 6 bases, and 12 bases lay in between. CDR3 length: 11 residues. In nucleotides, the CDR3 is TGCAGTGCGAGACTAGAAATCGAGCAGTACTTC. Residues: CSARLEIEQYF.

The chain carries TRBV19 and TRBJ1-2; D remains ambiguous. V lost 1 base to trimming and J lost 4 bases, with 16 bases between them. This CDR3 is 16 amino acids long. CDR1 is LNHDA, CDR2 SQIVND, per germline (reference sequence). The CDR3 is CASSIAGLLSGYGYTF. CDR3 coding DNA: TGTGCCAGTAGTATAGCGGGTCTCTTATCGGGCTATGGCTACACCTTC.

V and J are TRBV28 and TRBJ1-2; 7 bases are a match to TRBD1. V lost 7 bases to trimming and J lost 2 bases; unmatched junction nucleotides: 4. The CDR3 runs to 13 residues. Germline-derived CDR1 and CDR2 are MDHEN and SYDVKM. In DNA form, the CDR3 reads TGTGCCAGCATGCTGACAGGGAACTATGGCTACACCTTC. Its protein is CASMLTGNYGYTF.

This chain's CDR3 is CASSETSGELIQYF. The CDR3 nucleotides are TGTGCCAGCAGCGAGACTAGCGGGGAACTGATTCAGTACTTC. The V and J genes are TRBV5-6 and TRBJ2-4, with 11 bases matching TRBD2. This CDR3 has 14 amino acids. Trimming removed 4 bases from V and 10 bases from J; junction bases left unmatched: 7. Germline lookup yields CDR1 SGHDT and CDR2 YYEEEE.

The rearrangement joins TRBV3-1 (or the pseudogene TRBV3-2) to TRBJ1-6; D not resolved. CDR1 is LGHDT and CDR2 is YNNKEL in the germline V gene (reference sequence). The CDR3 runs to 13 residues. The V gene lost 0 bases and the J gene lost 9 bases, with 6 bases spanning the gap. CDR3 residues: CASSQDNGSPLHF. CDR3 in DNA: TGTGCCAGCAGCCAAGATAACGGTTCACCCCTCCACTTT.

The J gene is TRBJ1-2, the V gene TRBV6-5; a weak D match, TRBD1 (5 bases). The CDR3 runs 13 residues. The V gene lost 0 bases and the J gene lost 4 bases, with 6 bases spanning the gap. Germline-derived CDR1 and CDR2 are MNHEY and SVGAGI. The DNA for the CDR3 is TGTGCCAGCAGTTACTCACAGGTCTATGGCTACACCTTC. It encodes CASSYSQVYGYTF.

This rearrangement joins TRBV11-2 to TRBJ1-4; 7 positions agree with TRBD1. V shed 3 bases, J shed 6 bases, and the junction held 4 bases outside the gene matches. This CDR3 spans 14 amino acids. The germline gives CDR1 SGHAT, CDR2 FQNNGV. Written as DNA, the CDR3 is TGTGCCAGCAGCTTCAGGGGGATGGATGAAAAACTGTTTTTT. Translation gives CASSFRGMDEKLFF.

J is TRBJ2-7 and V is TRBV14; possible D gene TRBD1, 5 bases. CDR1 and CDR2 (germline): SGHDN, FVKESK. With 5 bases removed from V and 3 bases from J, the gap between germline ends came to 5 bases. The CDR3 sequence is 11 residues long. CDR3 nucleotides: TGTGCCAGCAGCAGGGGCTACGAGCAGTACTTC. It encodes CASSRGYEQYF.

This sequence joins TRBV5-6 and TRBJ1-3; TRBD1 might be the D (5 bases). The CDR3 contains 14 residues. The germline V and J ends were trimmed by 4 bases and 3 bases, with 11 bases remaining between them. Germline V gene sequence: CDR1 SGHDT, CDR2 YYEEEE. DNA for the CDR3: TGTGCCAGCAGCCTCCCGGGGGGTGGAAACACCATATATTTT. As protein: CASSLPGGGNTIYF.

V and J are TRBV5-1 and TRBJ2-2; D not certain. This CDR3 comprises 16 residues. Between the trimmed V and J ends, which lost 0 bases and 1 base, there was a span of 10 bases. CDR1 and CDR2 from the germline V gene are SGHRS and YFSETQ. CDR3 protein: CASSLASSGNTGELFF. CDR3 nucleotides: TGCGCCAGCAGCTTGGCCTCGTCGGGGAACACCGGGGAGCTGTTTTTT.

This chain links TRBV13 with TRBJ1-1; 9 positions match TRBD1. V gave up 8 bases and J gave up 5 bases; unmatched junction bases: 9. Germline CDR1 PRHDT, CDR2 FYEKMQ (reference sequence). CDR3 length equals 14 residues. The CDR3 bases are TGTGCCAGCTTTTACAGGGGGCGGGGGACTGAAGCTTTCTTT. Encoded protein: CASFYRGRGTEAFF. Complete variable domain (other parts from reference TRBV13 and TRBJ1-1): AAGVIQSPRHLIKEKRETATLKCYPIPRHDTVYWYQQGPGQDPQFLISFYEKMQSDKGSIPDRFSAQQFSDYHSELNMSSLELGDSALYFCASFYRGRGTEAFFGQGTRLTVV.

This clone appeared once. This chain uses TRBV6-5 with TRBJ1-2; D remains unclear. V gave up 0 bases and J gave up 0 bases, with 5 bases separating them. This CDR3 contains 14 residues. The V gene's germline CDR1 is MNHEY and CDR2 SVGAGI. The CDR3 loop is CASSYSSANYGYTF. In DNA form, the CDR3 reads TGTGCCAGCAGTTACTCGTCAGCTAACTATGGCTACACCTTC.

V is TRBV4-1 and J is TRBJ2-3; 12 positions agree with TRBD2. The V and J ends lost 3 bases and 3 bases, in that order; junction bases with no gene match: 4. The germline CDR1 and CDR2 sequences are MGHRA and YSYEKL. The CDR3 has 16 residues. The chain's CDR3 is CASSQALAGGTDTQYF. CDR3 coding DNA: TGCGCCAGCAGCCAGGCACTAGCGGGGGGTACAGATACGCAGTATTTT.